This T cell receptor beta chain was recovered during a study of a mutant IDH1 vaccine in newly diagnosed glioma. Trimming cost V 3 bases and J 0 bases, with 2 bases left between them. CDR1 SGHTA and CDR2 FQGNSA come from the germline V gene. The CDR3 consists of 13 residues. The protocol was immunoSEQ multiplex PCR, while the TCRdb copy is restricted to in-frame clones and leaves out a portion. This sample carries approximately 36,000 clones, 80% to 95% of them seen once, and the ten largest clones take 18%. Time point specified: baseline, week 1 (first vaccination visit). As to treatment: pre-vaccination baseline after standard-of-care therapy.

The receptor was isolated from a man younger than 30 with glioma. The specimen was PBMCs, collected from a glioma patient treated with radiotherapy, temozolomide or both. This chain links TRBV7-2 with TRBJ2-2; D unresolved. The CDR3 nucleotides read TGTGCCAGCAGCTTCGCGAACACCGGGGAGCTGTTTTTT. It encodes CASSFANTGELFF.